This TCR beta chain was recovered during a study of beta chain features in type 1 diabetes. A word on this clone: What it binds is unknown.

Findings and caveats of the study: VDJ junctions from patients with type 1 diabetes contained fewer insertions and more deletions. When Type 1 diabetes patients were examined, their TCRB CDR3s proved moderately but significantly shorter in all four CD4+ subsets.

Since all of the isolated RNA was reverse transcribed, expressed TCRB transcripts were what got sequenced. The assay was immunoSEQ multiplex PCR, and TCRdb's table has in-frame clones only and misses some. The sample holds about 180,000 clones, approximately 13% seen once. One heparinised draw of blood, averaging about 116 mL, came from each donor. Naive, central memory, regulatory and stem cell-like memory cells within the CD4+ compartment were sorted using CD45RO/CCR7/CD25/CD127/CD95/CD27. The CDR3 totals 14 residues. Trimming pared 1 base from V and 6 bases from J, leaving 10 bases between. The germline V gene encodes CDR1 SGHRS and CDR2 YFSETQ.

Sequenced material: central memory CD4+ T cells from blood. The genes are TRBV5-1 and TRBJ2-2, with D unresolved. The source of this sequence is a young woman in good health. The CDR3, as DNA: TGCGCCAGCAGCTTGAACCCCCGCGCCGGGGAGCTGTTTTTT. Amino acids: CASSLNPRAGELFF.